These 21 T cell receptor beta chains share one sample of origin, sequenced in a study of Ad26.COV2.S vaccination and SARS-CoV-2 variants. Sequencing used immunoSEQ multiplex PCR; TCRdb keeps in-frame clones, though not all of them. The table includes about 440,000 clones, 87% detected once. Treatment described: roughly 19 received Ad26.COV2.S at low or high dose, single or two shots; roughly five received placebo; per-sample allocation not given. Collection of the samples took place on day 63 after the first injection of vaccine or placebo. The source was peripheral blood, collected in a trial of Ad26.COV2.S vaccine versus placebo. These receptors were collected from a person between 18 and 60 years old who received the Ad26.COV2.S COVID-19 vaccine or a placebo.

CDR3: CASSLGGQGRETQYF. The DNA of the CDR3 is TGTGCCAGCAGCTTAGGGGGACAGGGAAGAGAGACCCAGTACTTC. The chain couples TRBV11-3 to TRBJ2-5; the match to TRBD1 covers 9 bases. J lost 4 bases, V lost 1 base, and 4 bases had no gene match. CDR1 and CDR2 from the germline V gene are SGHNT and YENEEA. This CDR3 contains 15 residues.

The J gene is TRBJ1-5, the V gene TRBV30, with a possible D match to TRBD1 (5 bases). Per germline, CDR1 GTSNPN and CDR2 SVGIG (reference sequence). V was clipped by 0 bases and J by 7 bases, with 13 bases between them. This CDR3 has 14 residues. As DNA, the CDR3 is TGTGCCTGGAGTGTATGGGGGTCAGGCCAGCCCCAGCATTTT. It specifies CAWSVWGSGQPQHF.

The chain couples TRBV28 to TRBJ1-2; D perhaps matches TRBD1 (5 bases). This CDR3 has 15 residues. CDR1 is MDHEN and CDR2 is SYDVKM in the germline V gene. The V and J ends lost 1 base and 7 bases respectively, with 16 bases between them. CDR3 bases: TGTGCCAGCAGTTTATCCGCAGGGTGGAGGGGTGGCTACACCTTC. Translated: CASSLSAGWRGGYTF.

This rearrangement joins TRBV5-8 to TRBJ1-2; 7 nucleotides match TRBD1. CDR1 and CDR2 from the germline V gene are SGHTS and YDEGEE. The junction had 8 bases not matched to a gene; V was cut back by 5 bases and J by 7 bases. The CDR3 loop spans 13 amino acids. The CDR3 here is CASREKGAGGYTF. CDR3 nucleotides: TGTGCCAGCAGAGAAAAGGGGGCGGGTGGCTACACCTTC.

V usage is TRBV6-2 or TRBV6-3 and J usage is TRBJ2-1; TRBD2 is a possible D gene (5 bases). Between the trimmed V and J ends, which lost 5 bases and 4 bases, there was a span of 12 bases. The CDR3 totals 14 residues. The germline gives CDR1 MNHEY, CDR2 SVGEGT. The CDR3 here is CASSIRERYNEQFF. CDR3 DNA: TGTGCCAGCAGTATCCGGGAAAGATACAATGAGCAGTTCTTC.

V is TRBV30 and J is TRBJ1-5; D is unclear. In germline, CDR1 is GTSNPN, CDR2 SVGIG (reference sequence). This CDR3 contains 12 residues. V lost 2 bases, J lost 5 bases, and 7 bases lay in between. The CDR3: CAWSSADQPQHF. CDR3 in DNA: TGTGCCTGGAGTTCGGCTGATCAGCCCCAGCATTTT.

This chain joins TRBV29-1 and TRBJ2-7; 7 positions agree with TRBD1. Germline loops: CDR1 SQVTM, CDR2 ANQGSEA. Losses at the gene ends were 7 bases for V and 8 bases for J; bases not matched to a gene: 8. CDR3 length: 11 amino acids. The CDR3 spells CSAGRGGQQYF. The CDR3, as DNA: TGCAGCGCCGGAAGAGGGGGCCAGCAGTACTTC.

V gene TRBV30 combines with J gene TRBJ1-1, with a possible D match to TRBD1 (5 bases). Germline-derived CDR1 and CDR2 are GTSNPN and SVGIG (reference sequence). This CDR3 region has 13 residues. With 4 bases removed from V and 3 bases from J, the gap between germline ends came to 12 bases. The CDR3 loop is CAWNEGWDTEAFF. The CDR3 nucleotides are TGTGCCTGGAACGAGGGGTGGGACACTGAAGCTTTCTTT.

The rearrangement uses TRBV3-1 (or the pseudogene TRBV3-2) and TRBJ2-7; 9 bases fit TRBD2. The germline CDR1 and CDR2 sequences are LGHDT and YNNKEL (reference sequence). V dropped 0 bases and J dropped 3; count of bases not matched to a gene: 12. The CDR3 extends over 18 amino acids. The DNA for the CDR3 is TGTGCCAGCAGCCAAGAGCTAGCGGGATCACCCCTCTACTACGAGCAGTACTTC. It codes for CASSQELAGSPLYYEQYF.

The chain uses TRBV19 and TRBJ1-4; D might be TRBD1 (6 bases). Trimming took off 1 base at V and 10 bases at J, with 19 bases between the two ends. The CDR3 is made up of 16 amino acids. CDR1 is LNHDA, CDR2 SQIVND, per germline (reference sequence). Here the CDR3 reads CASSIAPTGGGGKLFF. CDR3 DNA: TGTGCCAGTAGTATAGCCCCGACAGGCGGCGGCGGAAAACTGTTTTTT.

The V call is TRBV24-1, the J call TRBJ2-2; 13 bases match TRBD2. CDR1 is KGHDR, CDR2 SFDVKD, per germline. The CDR3 extends over 18 amino acids. V lost 0 bases, J lost 7 bases, and 7 bases stayed unmatched. The CDR3 DNA sequence: TGTGCCACCAGTGATTTGGGACTAGCGGGAGTAAGGAGCGGGGAGCTGTTTTTT. Translation gives CATSDLGLAGVRSGELFF.

V gene TRBV5-1 combines with J gene TRBJ2-7, with TRBD2 identical over 7 bases. Germline CDR1 SGHRS, CDR2 YFSETQ. Trimming removed 0 bases from V and 0 bases from J; junction bases left unmatched: 6. The CDR3 spans 16 residues. The CDR3 spells CASSLGRSGGSYEQYF. The DNA of the CDR3 is TGCGCCAGCAGCTTGGGCCGTTCGGGAGGCTCCTACGAGCAGTACTTC.

This clone was seen more than once but under ten times. The gene calls are TRBV3-1 (or the pseudogene TRBV3-2) and TRBJ2-7; no reliable D call. This CDR3 spans 14 amino acids. Germline V lookup: CDR1 LGHDT, CDR2 YNNKEL (reference sequence). V was pared by 0 bases and J by 2 bases, with 8 bases between. CDR3: CASSQERPPYEQYF. DNA for the CDR3: TGTGCCAGCAGCCAAGAAAGACCTCCCTACGAGCAGTACTTC.

V and J are TRBV19 and TRBJ2-7, with 7 bases lining up with TRBD1. Germline V gene sequence: CDR1 LNHDA, CDR2 SQIVND (reference sequence). J gave up 4 bases and V 3 bases, and 6 bases lay outside the gene matches. CDR3 length equals 14 residues. This chain's CDR3 is CASSIPGQKYEQYF. The CDR3 DNA reads as TGTGCCAGTAGTATCCCGGGACAGAAGTACGAGCAGTACTTC.

The chain combines TRBV6-2 or TRBV6-3 with TRBJ2-3; 12 bases align to TRBD2. CDR3 length: 15 amino acids. With V trimmed by 5 bases and J by 3 bases, 3 bases remained unmatched. CDR1 and CDR2 from the germline V gene are MNHEY and SVGEGT. This CDR3 is CASSHGLAGTDTQYF. In DNA, the CDR3 is TGTGCCAGCAGTCACGGACTAGCGGGGACAGATACGCAGTATTTT.

V gene TRBV28 combines with J gene TRBJ1-2; 8 bases agree with TRBD1. V lost 6 bases and J lost 7; bases outside the gene matches: 4. This CDR3 has 12 residues. Germline V gives CDR1 MDHEN, CDR2 SYDVKM. As DNA, the CDR3 is TGTGCCAGCAGAAGGACAGGGATTGGCTACACCTTC. This gives the protein CASRRTGIGYTF.

The rearrangement joins TRBV24-1 to TRBJ2-3, with 9 bases fitting TRBD1. Germline V gene lookup returns CDR1 KGHDR and CDR2 SFDVKD. CDR3 length equals 17 residues. Trimming cost V 2 bases and J 7 bases; bases outside gene matches: 12. CDR3 sequence reads: CATSDSPTGGIRHTQYF. CDR3 DNA: TGTGCCACCAGTGATTCCCCGACAGGGGGAATCAGGCATACGCAGTATTTT.

A single count supports this clone. The chain recombines TRBV25-1 with TRBJ2-3; D may be TRBD2 (6 bases). Germline V lookup: CDR1 MGHDK, CDR2 SYGVNS. With 3 bases removed from V and 4 bases from J, the gap between germline ends came to 23 bases. CDR3 length: 18 residues. The CDR3 loop reads CASSDSPLREKPPDTQYF. The CDR3 DNA sequence: TGTGCCAGCAGTGATTCCCCCCTTCGGGAGAAGCCCCCAGATACGCAGTATTTT. The whole variable domain, remainder taken from reference TRBV25-1 and TRBJ2-3, is EADIYQTPRYLVIGTGKKITLECSQTMGHDKMYWYQQDPGMELHLIHYSYGVNSTEKGDLSSESTVSRIRTEHFPLTLESARPSHTSQYLCASSDSPLREKPPDTQYFGPGTRLTVL.

V is TRBV4-2 and J is TRBJ2-7, with 7 bases aligning to TRBD2. Germline V lookup: CDR1 LGHNA, CDR2 YNFKEQ. Trimming cost V 0 bases and J 11 bases; bases outside gene matches: 10. The CDR3 contains 14 residues. The CDR3 DNA reads as TGTGCCAGCAGCCAAGATAGGCGGGGAGGGGTTAAGTACTTC. Translating gives CASSQDRRGGVKYF.

The chain has TRBV11-2 and TRBJ2-1, with TRBD2 matching 15 bases. CDR1 SGHAT and CDR2 FQNNGV come from the germline V gene. The CDR3 covers 16 residues. The junction had 8 bases not matched to a gene; V was cut back by 5 bases and J by 9 bases. The CDR3 DNA reads TGTGCCAGCAGCCAAGGGACTAGCGGGAGGTTCGGTGAGCAGTTCTTC. Translation: CASSQGTSGRFGEQFF.

This chain joins TRBV5-8 and TRBJ2-1; D gene ambiguous. V shed 4 bases and J shed 0 bases, with 14 bases lying between them. Per germline, CDR1 SGHTS and CDR2 YDEGEE. The CDR3 extends over 16 amino acids. As DNA, the CDR3 is TGTGCCAGCAGCGGTAGGAGCGTAAGCTCCTACAATGAGCAGTTCTTC. This sequence encodes CASSGRSVSSYNEQFF.